What follows describes a single T cell receptor (beta chain). Each PCR received spiked synthetic TCR analog templates. The data were produced by immunoSEQ multiplex PCR, yet TCRdb's version contains in-frame clones alone and is incomplete. Of 100,000 to 150,000 clones in the sample, roughly 82% were seen once. Germline CDR1 reads SGHTA; CDR2 reads FQGTGA. The germline V and J ends were trimmed by 5 bases and 4 bases, with 12 bases remaining between them. This CDR3 has 13 amino acids. The sample's time point: peripheral blood 6 weeks after treatment start. Patient disease was locally advanced or metastatic urothelial carcinoma. The sample comes from a study of PD-L1 blockade in urothelial cancer. Across the study: Patients commenced atezolizumab around 2014, and it was given at 1,200 mg intravenously every 3 weeks. When blood samples were assessed, the median T cell count was around 140,000.

V is TRBV7-3 and J is TRBJ2-7; a possible D gene is TRBD2 (6 bases). The sequence derives from a man aged 50-60 years with urothelial cancer. The source material was PBMCs, sampled around atezolizumab (anti-PD-L1) treatment. The CDR3 DNA follows: TGTGCCAGCAGCCCCGGAGGGAGTTACGAGCAGTACTTC. It yields the protein CASSPGGSYEQYF.